The 28 T cell receptor beta chains reported below all come from one sample, sequenced in a study of T cells in Graves' hyperthyroidism and ophthalmopathy. Researchers amplified the TCR beta CDR3 regions from RNA transcripts. With the HTBI primer set, the TCR CDR3 went through a first round of RT-PCR. Using its own MiXCR run on the multiplex PCR reads, TCRdb lists one record per CDR3 protein. In the table there are approximately 510,000 distinct CDR3 sequences, 40% to 50% of which are singletons. Sequenced: peripheral blood or thyroid tissue (not recorded which). The receptors were gathered from an adult woman with Graves' disease, either hyperthyroidism or ophthalmopathy (not recorded which).

Ten or more counts support this clonotype. The chain is built from TRBV2 and TRBJ2-7; 8 positions match TRBD1. The CDR3 loop spans 14 amino acids. Germline CDR1 reads SNHLY; CDR2 reads FYNNEI. After removal of 4 bases from V and 3 bases from J, the junction contained 5 bases not matched to a gene. The DNA of the CDR3 is TGTGCCAGCAGTGTAGGAACAGGGGGCTACGAGCAGTACTTC. This codes for CASSVGTGGYEQYF.

The CDR3 region is CATSDAKGGPNEKLFF. CDR3 nucleotides: TGTGCCACCAGTGATGCCAAGGGAGGCCCAAATGAAAAACTGTTTTTT. The chain uses TRBV24-1 and TRBJ1-4; D gene unclear. Deletions cut 3 bases from V and 5 bases from J, with 15 bases between. The CDR3 consists of 16 residues. Germline loops: CDR1 KGHDR, CDR2 SFDVKD.

The J gene is TRBJ1-1, the V gene TRBV20-1; possibly TRBD1 for D (5 bases). CDR3 length: 11 residues. Germline CDR1 and CDR2: DFQATT and SNEGSKA (reference sequence). V was clipped by 7 bases and J by 6 bases, with 12 bases between them. The CDR3 nucleotides are TGCAGTGACGGTCGGGGCGCTGAAGCTTTCTTT. Its protein is CSDGRGAEAFF.

V is TRBV7-2 and J is TRBJ2-5; D is undetermined. Trimming stripped 1 base from V and 3 bases from J, with 9 bases between. Germline-derived CDR1 and CDR2 are SGHTA and FQGNSA. The CDR3 runs to 14 residues. CDR3: CASSLESLKETQYF. The DNA for the CDR3 is TGTGCCAGCAGCTTAGAAAGCTTAAAAGAGACCCAGTACTTC.

At least ten counts were recorded for this clonotype. The rearrangement uses TRBV7-2 and TRBJ1-1; the D is unclear. The CDR3 consists of 14 residues. Looked up from germline, CDR1 is SGHTA and CDR2 is FQGNSA. V was cut by 1 base and J by 0 bases, with 6 bases left in between. CDR3 in DNA: TGTGCCAGCAGCTTAGTTGTAATGAACACTGAAGCTTTCTTT. This gives the protein CASSLVVMNTEAFF.

This clonotype was seen ten or more times. The chain carries TRBV7-9 and TRBJ2-7; TRBD1 might be the D (6 bases). This CDR3 is built from 15 residues. V was trimmed by 5 bases and J by 2 bases, leaving 16 bases between them. Germline V gene lookup returns CDR1 SEHNR and CDR2 FQNEAQ (reference sequence). Here the CDR3 reads CASSPTGPNPYEQYF. The CDR3 DNA sequence: TGTGCCAGCAGCCCGACAGGACCAAACCCCTACGAGCAGTACTTC. Drawing the rest from reference TRBV7-9 and TRBJ2-7, the complete variable domain is DTGVSQNPRHKITKRGQNVTFRCDPISEHNRLYWYRQTLGQGPEFLTYFQNEAQLEKSRLLSDRFSAERPKGSFSTLEIQRTEQGDSAMYLCASSPTGPNPYEQYFGPGTRLTVT.

The rearrangement links TRBV20-1 to TRBJ1-2; possible D gene TRBD1, 5 bases. The CDR3 runs 16 residues. V gave up 0 bases and J gave up 6 bases, with 20 bases separating them. The germline CDR1 and CDR2 sequences are DFQATT and SNEGSKA (reference sequence). The CDR3 DNA reads TGCAGTGCTAGAGATGCCGGAAGCACCGGGGACGATGGCTACACCTTC. This sequence encodes CSARDAGSTGDDGYTF.

The chain is built from TRBV10-3 and TRBJ1-3, with unresolved D. Germline V gene lookup returns CDR1 ENHRY and CDR2 SYGVKD. The CDR3 contains 14 residues. V lost 7 bases and J 0 bases, leaving 10 bases between the germline ends. The CDR3 here is CAIKGRSSGNTIYF. DNA for the CDR3: TGTGCCATCAAAGGACGGAGCTCTGGAAACACCATATATTTT.

In this sample, this clonotype turned up many times. This chain links TRBV9 with TRBJ1-1, with D maybe TRBD1 (6 bases). The CDR3 spans 14 residues. Trimming removed 0 bases from V and 5 bases from J, with 11 bases in between. Germline V gene data show CDR1 as SGDLS and CDR2 as YYNGEE. The CDR3 protein is CASSVESRGTEAFF. The CDR3 nucleotides are TGTGCCAGCAGCGTAGAGTCCAGGGGAACTGAAGCTTTCTTT.

This clonotype was seen more than once but under ten times. The chain combines TRBV6-5 with TRBJ2-7; 8 nucleotides agree with TRBD2. The CDR3 consists of 15 residues. Trimming took 0 bases from V and 9 from J; bases not matched to a gene: 10. Germline V gene data show CDR1 as MNHEY and CDR2 as SVGAGI. The CDR3 sequence is CASSYSAGGGPGQYF. Written as DNA, the CDR3 is TGTGCCAGCAGTTACTCTGCGGGGGGAGGCCCCGGGCAGTACTTC.

The table lists this clonotype with a count of one. The rearrangement joins TRBV10-3 to TRBJ2-5; weak D call: TRBD2 (6 bases). The CDR3 length is 13 residues. CDR1 and CDR2 from the germline V gene are ENHRY and SYGVKD. The CDR3 nucleotides are TGTGCAACTGCGGCGGGGCGCGAAGAGACCCAGTACTTC. This codes for CATAAGREETQYF.

The chain combines TRBV11-2 with TRBJ2-7; D unresolved. The V end lost 4 bases, the J end lost 4 bases, and 17 bases lay between the germline ends. The CDR3 loop spans 15 amino acids. The germline CDR1 and CDR2 sequences are SGHAT and FQNNGV. The CDR3, as DNA: TGTGCCAGCAGCTCCCTAGGCCGCAGGTGGTACGAGCAGTACTTC. Translation: CASSSLGRRWYEQYF.

This clonotype was observed a handful of times. The rearrangement links TRBV29-1 to TRBJ2-7; D may be TRBD1 or TRBD2 (5 bases each). CDR1 is SQVTM and CDR2 is ANQGSEA in the germline V gene. This CDR3 is 12 amino acids long. V lost 6 bases and J lost 9, with 18 bases in between. The CDR3 nucleotides are TGCAGCGTCGTTGGGACGGAACTTGGGCAGTACTTC. Translated, it gives CSVVGTELGQYF.

This clonotype was seen many times. The chain links TRBV5-1 to TRBJ1-1, with 7 bases fitting TRBD1. The V gene end was trimmed by 2 bases and the J gene end by 4 bases; junction bases not matched to a gene: 5. CDR1 and CDR2 (germline): SGHRS, YFSETQ. CDR3 length equals 14 residues. CDR3 protein: CASSFQGGVTEAFF. For the CDR3, the DNA is TGCGCCAGCAGCTTTCAGGGGGGCGTCACTGAAGCTTTCTTT. Supplemented by reference TRBV5-1 and TRBJ1-1, the full variable domain reads KAGVTQTPRYLIKTRGQQVTLSCSPISGHRSVSWYQQTPGQGLQFLFEYFSETQRNKGNFPGRFSGRQFSNSRSEMNVSTLELGDSALYLCASSFQGGVTEAFFGQGTRLTVV.

This clonotype was recorded at least ten times. The chain couples TRBV29-1 to TRBJ1-6; no definite D call. The V end lost 6 bases, the J end lost 0 bases, and 6 bases lay between the germline ends. The CDR3 length is 13 residues. Per the germline V gene, CDR1 is SQVTM and CDR2 is ANQGSEA. The CDR3 DNA follows: TGCAGCGTCGTCGACTCCTATAATTCACCCCTCCACTTT. This translates into CSVVDSYNSPLHF.

This clonotype was seen only a few times. The chain uses TRBV19 and TRBJ1-2; D not resolved. CDR1 and CDR2 (germline): LNHDA, SQIVND (reference sequence). This CDR3 is built from 14 residues. V lost 5 bases, J lost 3 bases, and 13 bases lay in between. The CDR3 coding sequence is TGTGCCAGTAGTGACCCACCGGGTTACTATGGCTACACCTTC. Encoded protein: CASSDPPGYYGYTF. Looking up the rest from reference TRBV19 and TRBJ1-2 gives the full variable domain: DGGITQSPKYLFRKEGQNVTLSCEQNLNHDAMYWYRQDPGQGLRLIYYSQIVNDFQKGDIAEGYSVSREKKESFPLTVTSAQKNPTAFYLCASSDPPGYYGYTFGSGTRLTVV.

J is TRBJ2-5 and V is TRBV7-9, with 11 bases identical to TRBD1. V was clipped by 2 bases and J by 3 bases; unmatched bases: 8. Germline CDR1 is SEHNR and CDR2 is FQNEAQ (reference sequence). This CDR3 contains 17 residues. CDR3 residues: CASSLTGTGGGKETQYF. The CDR3 nucleotides read TGTGCCAGCAGCTTAACCGGGACAGGGGGGGGCAAAGAGACCCAGTACTTC. The full variable domain, its missing parts supplied by reference TRBV7-9 and TRBJ2-5, is DTGVSQNPRHKITKRGQNVTFRCDPISEHNRLYWYRQTLGQGPEFLTYFQNEAQLEKSRLLSDRFSAERPKGSFSTLEIQRTEQGDSAMYLCASSLTGTGGGKETQYFGPGTRLLVL.

This clonotype has a count of ten or more. The chain uses TRBV4-1 and TRBJ2-6; D not certain. Germline values: CDR1 MGHRA, CDR2 YSYEKL. The CDR3 is 15 amino acids. The V end was cut by 3 bases, the J end by 0 bases, with 6 bases between. For the CDR3, the DNA is TGCGCCAGCAGCCAGGGAACCTCTGGGGCCAACGTCCTGACTTTC. As protein: CASSQGTSGANVLTF.

This clonotype was seen ten or more times. This sequence joins TRBV4-2 and TRBJ2-6; D not certain. Germline CDR1 is LGHNA and CDR2 is YNFKEQ. This CDR3 is 16 amino acids long. V shed 3 bases and J shed 0 bases, with 9 bases lying between them. The CDR3 DNA reads as TGTGCCAGCAGCCAGTCCGCAGTCTCTGGGGCCAACGTCCTGACTTTC. It specifies CASSQSAVSGANVLTF.

This clonotype was recorded many times. The V and J genes are TRBV4-1 and TRBJ1-3; D is unclear. The V and J ends lost 2 bases and 9 bases respectively, with 5 bases between them. The CDR3 is 11 amino acids. Looked up from germline, CDR1 is MGHRA and CDR2 is YSYEKL. The chain's CDR3 is CASSQTGTIYF. The CDR3, as DNA: TGCGCCAGCAGCCAAACCGGCACCATATATTTT.

The rearrangement joins TRBV14 to TRBJ1-2; D is ambiguous. This CDR3 has 12 residues. The germline V gene encodes CDR1 SGHDN and CDR2 FVKESK. V was trimmed by 5 bases and J by 12 bases, leaving 16 bases between them. The CDR3 spells CASSSPPSGNTF. CDR3 nucleotides: TGTGCCAGCAGCTCCCCCCCCTCTGGAAACACCTTC.

This clonotype has more than one count but fewer than ten. V usage is TRBV5-1 and J usage is TRBJ1-2, with 8 bases that match TRBD1. Germline V lookup: CDR1 SGHRS, CDR2 YFSETQ. The V segment lost 4 bases and the J segment 6 bases; nucleotides outside the gene matches: 8. CDR3 size: 14 residues. The CDR3 loop reads CASSELTGVDGYTF. CDR3 DNA: TGCGCCAGCAGCGAGTTGACAGGGGTGGATGGCTACACCTTC.

The chain recombines TRBV7-8 with TRBJ2-6; no clear D. CDR3 length: 15 residues. Trimming removed 3 bases at V and 0 bases at J, with 6 bases between. In germline, CDR1 is SGHVS, CDR2 FQNEAQ. CDR3 coding DNA: TGTGCCAGCAGCTTTGGGTCCTCTGGGGCCAACGTCCTGACTTTC. Protein sequence: CASSFGSSGANVLTF.

The gene calls are TRBV15 and TRBJ2-5; 9 bases are a match to TRBD1. This CDR3 is built from 14 residues. Trimming removed 5 bases from V and 0 bases from J; junction bases left unmatched: 1. The V gene's germline CDR1 is LNHNV and CDR2 YYDKDF (reference sequence). In nucleotides, the CDR3 is TGTGCCACCAGCGGGACAGGGAACCAAGAGACCCAGTACTTC. It is translated as CATSGTGNQETQYF. Combining the CDR3 with reference TRBV15 and TRBJ2-5 gives the whole variable domain DAMVIQNPRYQVTQFGKPVTLSCSQTLNHNVMYWYQQKSSQAPKLLFHYYDKDFNNEADTPDNFQSRRPNTSFCFLDIRSPGLGDTAMYLCATSGTGNQETQYFGPGTRLLVL.

This clonotype has just one count. The chain employs TRBV7-2 and TRBJ1-5, with no clear D. V lost 5 bases, J lost 0 bases, and 17 bases lay in between. The germline gives CDR1 SGHTA, CDR2 FQGNSA. This CDR3 comprises 17 residues. CDR3 amino acids: CASSPRGGGYSNQPQHF. The CDR3 coding sequence is TGTGCCAGCAGCCCCCGGGGAGGAGGGTATAGCAATCAGCCCCAGCATTTT.

This clonotype appeared a few times. The V call is TRBV11-3, the J call TRBJ1-5; 11 bases match TRBD1. This CDR3 comprises 16 residues. Germline assignment: CDR1 SGHNT and CDR2 YENEEA. J was trimmed by 9 bases and V by 5 bases; bases with no gene match: 12. CDR3 bases: TGTGCCAGCAGCCAAGATCTGGACAGGGGGCGGTCGCCCCAGCATTTT. It yields the protein CASSQDLDRGRSPQHF.

This clonotype has a count of ten or more. The chain recombines TRBV20-1 with TRBJ1-6; D remains ambiguous. The V end was cut by 5 bases, the J end by 5 bases, with 16 bases between. From germline, CDR1 is DFQATT and CDR2 SNEGSKA (reference sequence). This CDR3 region has 15 residues. The CDR3 sequence is CSAREGGIDNSPLHF. CDR3 nucleotides: TGCAGTGCTCGCGAGGGTGGGATTGATAATTCACCCCTCCACTTT.

In this sample, this clonotype turned up a few times. The chain uses TRBV29-1 and TRBJ2-7, with TRBD1 matching 7 bases. Germline loops: CDR1 SQVTM, CDR2 ANQGSEA. The V segment lost 7 bases and the J segment 1 base; nucleotides outside the gene matches: 4. This CDR3 has 12 amino acids. The CDR3 sequence is CSAGQESYEQYF. The CDR3 region has the DNA TGCAGCGCTGGACAGGAGTCCTACGAGCAGTACTTC.